This TCR beta chain was sequenced during a study of T cells expressing NK-cell markers. Study overall: Sorted CD3+CD56+NKG2C+, CD3+CD56+NKG2C- and CD3+CD56-NKG2C+ T-cell subsets were beta-chain profiled. Among the eight sequenced donors, seven tested HCMV-seropositive and one tested seronegative. Study-level results: In a group of several donors, dominant NKG2C+ clonotypes represented about 1.0-7.5% of CD8+ T cells.

Scientists made TCR beta cDNA using 5'RACE template switching with UMIs. TCRdb re-analyzed the 5' RACE reads; it lists each CDR3 protein once, without DNA. The sample totals roughly 420,000 distinct CDR3 sequences. Regarding this clonotype: Its specificity is unknown.

This CDR3 comprises 15 residues. The gene calls are TRBV12-3 or TRBV12-4 and TRBJ2-1; TCRdb's D gene call, TRBD1, goes unchecked for lack of DNA. The material sequenced was blood T cells: a sorted CD56 or NKG2C T cell subset, CD4+ or CD8+ T cells, or bulk PBMC T cells (not recorded which). This TCR was sampled from a woman between 18 and 75 years old in good health. CDR3 sequence: CASSYRDRGYNEQFF.